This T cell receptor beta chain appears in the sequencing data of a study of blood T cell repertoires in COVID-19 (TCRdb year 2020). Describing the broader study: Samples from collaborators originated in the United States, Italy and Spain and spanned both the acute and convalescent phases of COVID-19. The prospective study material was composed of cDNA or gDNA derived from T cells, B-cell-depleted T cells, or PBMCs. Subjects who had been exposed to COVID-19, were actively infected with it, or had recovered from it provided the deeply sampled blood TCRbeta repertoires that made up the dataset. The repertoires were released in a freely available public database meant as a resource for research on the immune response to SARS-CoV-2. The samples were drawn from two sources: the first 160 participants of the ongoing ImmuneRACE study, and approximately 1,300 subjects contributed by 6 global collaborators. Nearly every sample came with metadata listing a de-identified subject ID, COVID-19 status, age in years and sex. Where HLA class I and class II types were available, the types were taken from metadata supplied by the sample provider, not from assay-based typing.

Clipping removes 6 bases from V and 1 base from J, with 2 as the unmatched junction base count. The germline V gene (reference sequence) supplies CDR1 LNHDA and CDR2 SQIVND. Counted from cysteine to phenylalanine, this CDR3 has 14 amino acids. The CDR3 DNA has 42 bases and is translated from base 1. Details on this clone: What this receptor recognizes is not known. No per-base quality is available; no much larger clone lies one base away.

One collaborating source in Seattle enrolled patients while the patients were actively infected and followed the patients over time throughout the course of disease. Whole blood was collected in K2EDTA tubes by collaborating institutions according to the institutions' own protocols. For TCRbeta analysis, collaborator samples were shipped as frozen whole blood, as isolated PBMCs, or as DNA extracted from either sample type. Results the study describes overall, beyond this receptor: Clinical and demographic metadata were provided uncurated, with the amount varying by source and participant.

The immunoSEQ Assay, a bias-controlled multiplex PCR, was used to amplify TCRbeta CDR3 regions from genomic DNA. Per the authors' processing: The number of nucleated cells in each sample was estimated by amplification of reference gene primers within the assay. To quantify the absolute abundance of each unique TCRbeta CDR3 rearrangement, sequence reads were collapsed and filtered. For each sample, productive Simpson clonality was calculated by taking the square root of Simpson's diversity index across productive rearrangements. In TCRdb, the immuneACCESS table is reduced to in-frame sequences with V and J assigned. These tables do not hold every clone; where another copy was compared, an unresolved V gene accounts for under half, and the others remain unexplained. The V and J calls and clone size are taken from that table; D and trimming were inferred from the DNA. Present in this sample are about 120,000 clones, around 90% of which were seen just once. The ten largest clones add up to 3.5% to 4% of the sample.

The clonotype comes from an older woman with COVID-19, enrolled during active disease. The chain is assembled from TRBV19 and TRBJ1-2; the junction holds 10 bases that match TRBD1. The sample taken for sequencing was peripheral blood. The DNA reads TGTGCCAGTAGATGGACAGGGGGTAACTATGGCTACACCTTC. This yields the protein CASRWTGGNYGYTF.